A single sample gave rise to the 14 T cell receptor beta chains below, sequenced in a study of shared clonotypes between healthy human individuals. Only in-frame clones appear in the TCRdb table, and some are missing; sequencing was by immunoSEQ multiplex PCR. The sample carries about 1 million clones, under 80% recorded once. The source material was memory CD4+ T cells sorted from blood. The subset here: CD45RA-negative fraction. The receptors come from a man aged 18 to 29 in good health.

The chain carries TRBV7-8 and TRBJ1-6, with a weak D call TRBD1 (6 bases). The CDR3 sequence is 18 residues long. CDR1 and CDR2 from the germline V gene are SGHVS and FQNEAQ. Trimming cost V 3 bases and J 3 bases, with 18 bases left between them. As DNA, the CDR3 is TGTGCCAGCAGCTTCACAGCCAGGGGAGGGAACTATAATTCACCCCTCCACTTT. Protein sequence: CASSFTARGGNYNSPLHF.

The chain couples TRBV28 to TRBJ2-7, with 7 bases matching TRBD1. In germline, CDR1 is MDHEN, CDR2 SYDVKM. This CDR3 is 15 amino acids long. V shed 8 bases, J shed 3 bases, and the junction held 13 bases outside the gene matches. DNA of the CDR3: TGTGCCAGCCTAGCCCCCGAGACAGGGAGCTACGAGCAGTACTTC. Translating it yields CASLAPETGSYEQYF.

Notes on this clone: The sample contains more than one DNA sequence encoding this CDR3. V usage is TRBV4-1 and J usage is TRBJ1-2; 7 bases align to TRBD1. J lost 5 bases, V lost 3 bases, and 3 bases had no gene match. There are 13 residues in the CDR3. Germline V gene data show CDR1 as MGHRA and CDR2 as YSYEKL. The chain's CDR3 is CASSQGQIYGYTF. The DNA of the CDR3 is TGCGCCAGCAGCCAGGGACAGATATATGGCTACACCTTC.

The chain combines TRBV2 with TRBJ2-1; 11 bases map to TRBD2. CDR3 length: 16 residues. In germline, CDR1 is SNHLY, CDR2 FYNNEI. The trim removed 7 bases at V and 8 bases at J, leaving 13 bases unmatched. CDR3 protein: CASTPRLAGGPHEQFF. CDR3 nucleotides: TGTGCCAGCACCCCCCGTCTAGCGGGAGGCCCCCATGAGCAGTTCTTC.

This clone was recorded only once. The chain joins TRBV5-1 to TRBJ1-1, with a possible D match to TRBD1 (5 bases). Deletions cut 4 bases from V and 4 bases from J, with 14 bases between. The CDR3 has 14 amino acids. CDR1 is SGHRS and CDR2 is YFSETQ in the germline V gene. CDR3 DNA: TGCGCCAGCAGCAAACAGGTTGAAGTCACTGAAGCTTTCTTT. Protein: CASSKQVEVTEAFF.

This chain links TRBV5-1 with TRBJ2-7; 7 nucleotides align to TRBD2. V was clipped by 5 bases and J by 2 bases; unmatched bases: 4. Germline CDR1 and CDR2: SGHRS and YFSETQ. The CDR3 has 13 residues. The CDR3 spells CASRAGNPYEQYF. The CDR3 DNA follows: TGCGCCAGCAGAGCGGGGAATCCCTACGAGCAGTACTTC.

The rearrangement links TRBV6-1 to TRBJ2-2, with TRBD2 as a possible D gene (5 bases). The CDR3 is 15 residues long. V lost 2 bases and J lost 3, with 10 bases in between. The V gene's germline CDR1 is MNHNS and CDR2 SASEGT. CDR3 region: CASSEQADDTGELFF. The CDR3 DNA reads as TGTGCCAGCAGTGAACAAGCGGACGACACCGGGGAGCTGTTTTTT.

The gene calls are TRBV7-2 and TRBJ1-2; no clear D. CDR3 length: 15 residues. The V gene's germline CDR1 is SGHTA and CDR2 FQGNSA. Trimming shortened V by 1 base and J by 6 bases, and 15 bases separated the two germline ends. The CDR3 DNA is TGTGCCAGCAGCTTAGTCCATGGGGATGGTAATGGCTACACCTTC. Its translation: CASSLVHGDGNGYTF.

V is TRBV29-1 and J is TRBJ2-1; 8 positions match TRBD1. The V gene's germline CDR1 is SQVTM and CDR2 ANQGSEA. The V and J ends lost 6 bases and 1 base, in that order; junction bases with no gene match: 11. This CDR3 spans 16 amino acids. The CDR3 spells CSVWDRTYVSYNEQFF. The CDR3 DNA reads as TGCAGCGTCTGGGACAGGACCTACGTTTCCTACAATGAGCAGTTCTTC.

This clone has ten or more counts. Additional DNA sequences in this sample encode the identical CDR3. The chain employs TRBV2 and TRBJ2-2; D not resolved. The CDR3 sequence is 12 residues long. Trimming stripped 4 bases from V and 3 bases from J, with 3 bases between. CDR1 is SNHLY and CDR2 is FYNNEI in the germline V gene. The CDR3 reads CASSGDTGELFF. The CDR3 nucleotides read TGTGCCAGCAGTGGCGACACCGGGGAGCTGTTTTTT.

This chain connects TRBV10-3 to TRBJ2-3, with a weak D call TRBD1 (5 bases). Deletions cut 3 bases from V and 2 bases from J, with 9 bases between. Germline lookup yields CDR1 ENHRY and CDR2 SYGVKD. The CDR3 is 14 amino acids. The CDR3 region is CAISDEDNTDTQYF. The CDR3 DNA is TGTGCCATCAGTGACGAGGACAACACAGATACGCAGTATTTT.

V gene TRBV30 combines with J gene TRBJ1-3; D may be TRBD1 (5 bases). CDR1 is GTSNPN, CDR2 SVGIG, per germline (reference sequence). The CDR3 sequence is 14 residues long. Trimming took off 3 bases at V and 7 bases at J, with 16 bases between the two ends. Here the CDR3 DNA reads TGTGCCTGGAGCGCCGGGACCAGCCCCAACACCATATATTTT. The encoded protein is CAWSAGTSPNTIYF.

The V gene is TRBV29-1, the J gene TRBJ2-2; 7 bases agree with TRBD1. V lost 4 bases to trimming and J lost 4 bases; unmatched junction nucleotides: 6. The CDR3 length is 14 residues. Germline V gene sequence: CDR1 SQVTM, CDR2 ANQGSEA. The CDR3 sequence: CSVGQGLGTGELFF. CDR3 bases: TGCAGCGTTGGACAGGGCTTAGGCACCGGGGAGCTGTTTTTT.

This chain uses TRBV7-2 with TRBJ2-2; either TRBD1 or TRBD2 may fit D (5 bases each). The V gene lost 6 bases and the J gene lost 4 bases, with 18 bases spanning the gap. CDR3 size: 16 residues. Per the germline V gene, CDR1 is SGHTA and CDR2 is FQGNSA. The CDR3: CASSRVGERGTGELFF. The CDR3 DNA is TGTGCCAGCAGTCGAGTGGGGGAGAGAGGCACCGGGGAGCTGTTTTTT.